One sample yielded the 2 T cell receptor beta chains listed below, sequenced in a study of technical replicates of blood from a few donors. The repertoire was sequenced with immunoSEQ multiplex PCR; TCRdb's copy has only in-frame clones and lacks some. This table has tens of thousands of clones, about 94% appearing once. Sequencing was carried out using T cells isolated from PBMCs. The receptor source for this set is a human donor in good health.

The sample holds one count of this clone. The rearrangement links TRBV28 to TRBJ2-7, with 9 bases lining up with TRBD2. Germline lookup yields CDR1 MDHEN and CDR2 SYDVKM. The J segment lost 4 bases and the V segment lost 11 bases, leaving 9 bases of the junction unmatched. This CDR3 is built from 13 residues. CDR3: CASVLAGQYEQYF. The CDR3, as DNA: TGTGCCTCGGTCCTAGCGGGACAATACGAGCAGTACTTC.

V gene TRBV7-2 combines with J gene TRBJ2-1, with TRBD2 matching over 7 bases. Germline values: CDR1 SGHTA, CDR2 FQGNSA. The CDR3 loop spans 16 amino acids. V trimming: 0 bases; J trimming: 4 bases; junction bases outside the gene matches: 6. CDR3 coding DNA: TGTGCCAGCAGCTTAGCGGGGGGGGTTATTTACAATGAGCAGTTCTTC. Protein sequence: CASSLAGGVIYNEQFF.